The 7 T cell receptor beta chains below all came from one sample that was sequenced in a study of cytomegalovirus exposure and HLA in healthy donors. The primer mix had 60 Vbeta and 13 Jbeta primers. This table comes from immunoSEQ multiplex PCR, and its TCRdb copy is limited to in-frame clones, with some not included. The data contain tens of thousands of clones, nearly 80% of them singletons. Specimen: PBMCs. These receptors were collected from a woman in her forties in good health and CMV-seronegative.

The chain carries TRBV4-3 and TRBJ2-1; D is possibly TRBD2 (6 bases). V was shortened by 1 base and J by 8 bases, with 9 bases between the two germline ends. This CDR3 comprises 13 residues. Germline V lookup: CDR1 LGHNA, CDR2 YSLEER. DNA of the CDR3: TGCGCCAGCAGCCAAGCCGAGCGGGATGAGCAGTTCTTC. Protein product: CASSQAERDEQFF.

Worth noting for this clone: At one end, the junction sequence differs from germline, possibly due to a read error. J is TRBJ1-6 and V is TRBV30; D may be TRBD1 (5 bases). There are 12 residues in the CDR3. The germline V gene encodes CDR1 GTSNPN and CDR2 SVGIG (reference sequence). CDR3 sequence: CAWETAVSPLNF. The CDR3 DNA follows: TGTGCCTGGGAGACAGCTGTTTCACCCCTCAACTTT.

The CDR3 protein is CASSPSGGAGSEQFF. As DNA, the CDR3 is TGTGCCAGCAGCCCTAGCGGGGGGGCGGGAAGTGAGCAGTTCTTC. This chain uses TRBV7-3 with TRBJ2-1; 12 bases are shared with TRBD2. Trimming took 5 bases from V and 9 from J; bases not matched to a gene: 8. The length of the CDR3 is 15 residues. Germline CDR1 reads SGHTA; CDR2 reads FQGTGA.

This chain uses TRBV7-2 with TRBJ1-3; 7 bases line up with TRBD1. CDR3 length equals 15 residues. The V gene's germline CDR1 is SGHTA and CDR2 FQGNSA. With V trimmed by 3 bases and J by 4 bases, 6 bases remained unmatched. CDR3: CASSFDRDRGNTIYF. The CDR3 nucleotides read TGTGCCAGCAGCTTCGACCGGGACAGAGGAAACACCATATATTTT.

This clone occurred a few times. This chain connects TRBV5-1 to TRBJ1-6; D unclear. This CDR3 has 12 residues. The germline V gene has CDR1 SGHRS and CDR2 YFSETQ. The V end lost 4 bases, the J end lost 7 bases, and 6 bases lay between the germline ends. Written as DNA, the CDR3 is TGCGCCAGCAGCCCGGGGAATTCACCCCTCCACTTT. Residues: CASSPGNSPLHF.

The CDR3 region is CASRSGTGLSFDSPLHF. In DNA form, the CDR3 reads TGTGCCAGCAGGTCCGGGACAGGGCTTTCCTTTGACTCACCCCTCCACTTT. The chain combines TRBV5-6 with TRBJ1-6; 9 nucleotides line up with TRBD1. Germline lookup yields CDR1 SGHDT and CDR2 YYEEEE. Losses at the gene ends were 5 bases for V and 10 bases for J; bases not matched to a gene: 16. The CDR3 loop spans 17 amino acids.

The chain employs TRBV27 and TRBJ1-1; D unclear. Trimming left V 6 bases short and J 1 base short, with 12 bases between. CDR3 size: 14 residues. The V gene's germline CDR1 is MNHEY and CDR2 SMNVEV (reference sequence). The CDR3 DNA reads TGTGCCAGCAGCTCAAGGCTAGGGAACACTGAAGCTTTCTTT. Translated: CASSSRLGNTEAFF.